The TCR beta chain under discussion was sequenced for a study of cytomegalovirus exposure and HLA in healthy donors. The study ran its PCR with 60 Vbeta and 13 Jbeta primers. Libraries were prepared by immunoSEQ multiplex PCR; TCRdb keeps only in-frame clonotypes and omits some of them. This sample's table reports around 100,000 clones. In the case of this clone: The sample carries other DNA sequences with the same CDR3.

The specimen was PBMCs. The sequence derives from a man younger than 40 in good health and CMV-seronegative.

CDR3 coding DNA: TGTGCCAGCAGCTTGATCTCGCGCGGTCTCTATGGCTACACCTTC. Amino acid sequence: CASSLISRGLYGYTF. This chain connects TRBV5-8 to TRBJ1-2; unclear D gene. CDR3 size: 15 residues. With 1 base removed from V and 4 bases from J, the gap between germline ends came to 14 bases. CDR1 SGHTS and CDR2 YDEGEE come from the germline V gene.